These 14 T cell receptor beta chains originate from one sample sequenced in a study of blood T cell repertoires in COVID-19. Libraries were prepared by immunoSEQ multiplex PCR; TCRdb keeps only in-frame clonotypes and omits some of them. The table shows about 100,000 clones, with more than 75% occurring only once. The source material was peripheral blood. Receptors originate from a man aged 50 or older with acute or convalescent COVID-19.

This chain connects TRBV19 to TRBJ2-1; D gene uncertain. This CDR3 contains 15 residues. The V end lost 1 base, the J end lost 10 bases, and 17 bases lay between the germline ends. Germline CDR1 reads LNHDA; CDR2 reads SQIVND (reference sequence). CDR3 amino acids: CASSIGIARVEEQFF. DNA for the CDR3: TGTGCCAGTAGTATAGGGATCGCCCGGGTCGAGGAGCAGTTCTTC.

The chain combines TRBV3-1 (or the pseudogene TRBV3-2) with TRBJ1-1; perhaps TRBD1 as D (5 bases). Trimming removed 2 bases at V and 0 bases at J, with 10 bases between. This CDR3 is built from 15 residues. Germline loops: CDR1 LGHDT, CDR2 YNNKEL (reference sequence). This CDR3 is CASSQFGGMNTEAFF. CDR3 sequence (DNA): TGTGCCAGCAGCCAATTCGGGGGGATGAACACTGAAGCTTTCTTT.

The chain recombines TRBV9 with TRBJ2-7, with D possibly matching TRBD2 (6 bases). This CDR3 region has 13 residues. V was pared by 3 bases and J by 2 bases, with 9 bases between. Per germline, CDR1 SGDLS and CDR2 YYNGEE. CDR3 bases: TGTGCCAGCAGCGCGGGACTCCCCTACGAGCAGTACTTC. Amino acids: CASSAGLPYEQYF.

The chain recombines TRBV5-1 with TRBJ2-4, with TRBD1 matching 9 bases. Germline CDR1 is SGHRS and CDR2 is YFSETQ. CDR3 size: 15 residues. With V trimmed by 1 base and J by 6 bases, 5 bases remained unmatched. As DNA, the CDR3 is TGCGCCAGCAGCTTGACAGGGGGCGATGGAAACATTCAGTACTTC. This sequence encodes CASSLTGGDGNIQYF.

The chain joins TRBV11-3 to TRBJ2-5; no firm D call. Trimming left V 0 bases short and J 5 bases short, with 4 bases between. CDR1 is SGHNT, CDR2 YENEEA, per germline. This CDR3 is built from 12 residues. The CDR3 bases are TGTGCCAGCAGCTTAGATGAGGAGACCCAGTACTTC. The encoded protein is CASSLDEETQYF.

The chain is built from TRBV2 and TRBJ2-2, with 11 bases identical to TRBD2. J gave up 6 bases and V 8 bases, and 8 bases lay outside the gene matches. The CDR3 consists of 15 residues. Germline values: CDR1 SNHLY, CDR2 FYNNEI. As DNA, the CDR3 is TGTGCCAGCCGCGGGACTAGCGGCTTGGCCGGGGAGCTGTTTTTT. Amino acid sequence: CASRGTSGLAGELFF. Filled out from reference TRBV2 and TRBJ2-2, the complete variable domain reads EPEVTQTPSHQVTQMGQEVILRCVPISNHLYFYWYRQILGQKVEFLVSFYNNEISEKSEIFDDQFSVERPDGSNFTLKIRSTKLEDSAMYFCASRGTSGLAGELFFGEGSRLTVL.

V is TRBV6-6 and J is TRBJ1-1, with TRBD1 matching over 7 bases. Germline V gene sequence: CDR1 MNHNY, CDR2 SVGAGI (reference sequence). This CDR3 region has 15 residues. After removal of 6 bases from V and 0 bases from J, the junction contained 7 bases not matched to a gene. The CDR3 coding sequence is TGTGCCAGCAGGAAATCGGGACAGTTGAACACTGAAGCTTTCTTT. Its translation is CASRKSGQLNTEAFF.

There are a few counts of this clone. V and J are TRBV28 and TRBJ1-4; a weak D match, TRBD1 (5 bases). The CDR3 is 14 amino acids. Trimming cost V 5 bases and J 4 bases, with 11 bases left between them. The germline V gene has CDR1 MDHEN and CDR2 SYDVKM. The CDR3 DNA sequence: TGTGCCAGCAGTCCAGCGGGGCTTAATGAAAAACTGTTTTTT. The encoded protein is CASSPAGLNEKLFF.

This rearrangement joins TRBV7-9 to TRBJ2-2; possibly TRBD2 for D (5 bases). Germline values: CDR1 SEHNR, CDR2 FQNEAQ (reference sequence). Trimming stripped 3 bases from V and 4 bases from J, with 6 bases between. The CDR3 runs 13 residues. CDR3 bases: TGTGCCAGCAGCTTGGGGAGCACCGGGGAGCTGTTTTTT. Translated, it gives CASSLGSTGELFF.

CDR3 loop: CASSPGTSGRELQETQYF. In nucleotides, the CDR3 is TGTGCCAGCAGCCCAGGGACTAGCGGGAGGGAACTTCAAGAGACCCAGTACTTC. The V gene is TRBV13, the J gene TRBJ2-5; 16 positions agree with TRBD2. V lost 5 bases to trimming and J lost 2 bases; unmatched junction nucleotides: 8. CDR1 and CDR2 from the germline V gene are PRHDT and FYEKMQ (reference sequence). The CDR3 extends over 18 amino acids.

This clone was seen once. The V and J genes are TRBV10-2 and TRBJ1-5; maybe TRBD1 (5 bases). The germline V gene encodes CDR1 WSHSY and CDR2 SAAADI. V was trimmed by 3 bases and J by 4 bases, leaving 10 bases between them. This CDR3 is 14 amino acids long. The CDR3 DNA reads as TGCGCCAGCAGTGATCCAGGGACTAATCAGCCCCAGCATTTT. It yields the protein CASSDPGTNQPQHF.

The chain recombines TRBV5-1 with TRBJ2-1; 7 nucleotides line up with TRBD1. The CDR3 length is 14 residues. J was trimmed by 0 bases and V by 4 bases; bases with no gene match: 1. CDR1 and CDR2 from the germline V gene are SGHRS and YFSETQ. The CDR3 DNA follows: TGCGCCAGCAGCGGGGACAGCTCCTACAATGAGCAGTTCTTC. It codes for CASSGDSSYNEQFF.

The chain joins TRBV28 to TRBJ2-4; the D gene is possibly TRBD1 (6 bases). The V end lost 2 bases, the J end lost 8 bases, and 13 bases lay between the germline ends. CDR3 length equals 14 residues. Germline CDR1 and CDR2: MDHEN and SYDVKM. The CDR3 is CASSLAVNRDIQYF. The CDR3 DNA reads TGTGCCAGCAGTTTAGCTGTAAACAGGGACATTCAGTACTTC.

This clone appeared a few times. The chain employs TRBV18 and TRBJ2-7; 9 bases agree with TRBD1. This CDR3 is built from 14 residues. Germline V gives CDR1 KGHSH, CDR2 LQKENI. Trimming at V came to 3 bases and at J to 5 bases, leaving 5 bases not matched to a gene. CDR3 DNA sequence: TGTGCCAGCTCACCGAGACAGGGGGTCCACGAGCAGTACTTC. Translation gives CASSPRQGVHEQYF.